This T cell receptor beta chain was identified during a study of beta chain features in type 1 diabetes. Across the study: Patients looked much like healthy donors when it came to age, gender and cell yields. Study-wide results and caveats: In the patient group, naive, central memory and Treg TCRB repertoires seemed more alike than in the healthy donor group. Whether HLA type influences TCRB rearrangement remained unresolved here. PCR might pick shorter templates more often, in the same way for patients and controls.

Sequencing targeted expressed TCRB transcripts, as all isolated RNA had been reverse transcribed. The repertoire was sequenced with immunoSEQ multiplex PCR; TCRdb's copy has only in-frame clones and lacks some. Counted here are about 15,000 clones, around 43% occurring once; the ten biggest clones make up about 0.5%. CDR1 is SGHRS, CDR2 YFSETQ, per germline. V gave up 2 bases and J gave up 5 bases, with 16 bases separating them. The CDR3 totals 16 residues. Comment on this clone: Its antigen remains unidentified.

This chain joins TRBV5-1 and TRBJ1-4, with D possibly matching TRBD1 (5 bases). Material for sequencing was stem cell memory CD4+ T cells from blood. The receptor's source is a middle-aged woman in good health. CDR3 coding DNA: TGCGCCAGCAGCTTTGCAGGGATTAGAACGAATGAAAAACTGTTTTTT. As protein: CASSFAGIRTNEKLFF.